Only a few counts were recorded for the clone carrying this T cell receptor beta chain. In TCRdb, the 5' RACE reads were re-called with MiXCR into one record per CDR3 protein. The sample shows about 560,000 distinct CDR3 sequences, roughly 18% of them seen only once. The sample is drawn from a study of T-cell memory formation after mild COVID-19. The sequencing sample was made of PBMCs or a T cell subset sorted from them (not recorded which). This sequence originates from an adult woman who had mild COVID-19 (a few samples of this study predate the infection). Cell type and time point are not known.

The CDR3 sequence is CASSLFIQGAYNEQFF. In DNA, the CDR3 is TGCGCCAGCAGCTTGTTTATACAGGGGGCCTACAATGAGCAGTTCTTC. V and J are TRBV5-1 and TRBJ2-1; 8 nucleotides agree with TRBD1. CDR1 is SGHRS, CDR2 YFSETQ, per germline. This CDR3 is built from 16 residues. The junction had 5 bases not matched to a gene; V was cut back by 1 base and J by 2 bases.